The rows below give T cell receptor beta chains drawn from one sample of a study of shared clonotypes between healthy human individuals. Libraries were prepared by immunoSEQ multiplex PCR; TCRdb keeps only in-frame clonotypes and omits some of them. The profile covers approximately 500,000 clones, with 60% to 80% appearing a single time and 9.5% to 15% taken by the ten largest. Source material: PBMCs. These receptors were collected from a woman aged 40-49 years in good health. Some clones in this sample may be carry-over from other donors' samples. Both conserved end residues are part of each CDR3. Fields, in order: J gene, D gene, clone size, V gene, CDR3 DNA, CDR3 protein. A D gene is named only where the DNA matches it firmly. Not every row has a clone size; where given, it reads once, few, many or a size class.

j_call: TRBJ1-2
d_call: TRBD1
clone_size: few
v_call: TRBV4-1
cdr3_nt: TGCGCCAGCAGTCTCACAGGGGCCCAAGTTATAGATGGCTACACCTTC
cdr3_aa: CASSLTGAQVIDGYTF

j_call: TRBJ2-3
d_call: TRBD2
clone_size: -
v_call: TRBV29-1
cdr3_nt: TGCAGCGCGGGCGACGGGCAAGGGACTAGCGGTGCCACAGATACGCAGTATTTT
cdr3_aa: CSAGDGQGTSGATDTQYF

j_call: TRBJ1-1
d_call: -
clone_size: few
v_call: TRBV19
cdr3_nt: TGTGCCAGTAGCGAGAACACTGAAGCTTTCTTT
cdr3_aa: CASSENTEAFF

j_call: TRBJ2-7
d_call: -
clone_size: once
v_call: TRBV7-9
cdr3_nt: TGTGCCAGCAGCCGCCGGGGCCTCCCACTCGAGCAGTACTTC
cdr3_aa: CASSRRGLPLEQYF

j_call: TRBJ2-3
d_call: TRBD2
clone_size: -
v_call: TRBV7-3
cdr3_nt: TGTGCCAGCAGCCCCAGCGGGACTAGCACAGATACGCAGTATTTT
cdr3_aa: CASSPSGTSTDTQYF

j_call: TRBJ2-3
d_call: TRBD2
clone_size: -
v_call: TRBV7-6
cdr3_nt: TGTGCCAGCAGCTTAAGGTCGGTGGGGACTAGCGGGAGGAAAGCGCAGTATTTT
cdr3_aa: CASSLRSVGTSGRKAQYF

j_call: TRBJ2-1
d_call: -
clone_size: -
v_call: TRBV27
cdr3_nt: TGTGCCAGCAGTTTTGTAGGCTCAAGCAATGAGCAGTTCTTC
cdr3_aa: CASSFVGSSNEQFF

j_call: TRBJ1-1
d_call: TRBD1
clone_size: -
v_call: TRBV28
cdr3_nt: TGTGCCAGCAGTCCCCCACAGGGGGCAAGGACTGAAGCTTTCTTT
cdr3_aa: CASSPPQGARTEAFF

j_call: TRBJ2-1
d_call: -
clone_size: -
v_call: TRBV7-2
cdr3_nt: TGTGCCAGCAGCCCTAACATATACAATGAGCAGTTCTTC
cdr3_aa: CASSPNIYNEQFF

j_call: TRBJ1-2
d_call: -
clone_size: once
v_call: TRBV7-2
cdr3_nt: TGTGCCAGCAGCCAACTAGCCGGGAACAACTATGGCTACACCTTC
cdr3_aa: CASSQLAGNNYGYTF